The T cell receptor beta chain described here comes from a study of blood T cell repertoires in COVID-19. The junction had 3 bases not matched to a gene; V was cut back by 5 bases and J by 3 bases. The CDR3 spans 14 residues. Germline CDR1 and CDR2: SNHLY and FYNNEI. Only in-frame clones appear in the TCRdb table, and some are missing; sequencing was by immunoSEQ multiplex PCR. In the table there are approximately 260,000 clones, 89% of which are singletons. The sample comprised peripheral blood. The clonotype was recovered from a man aged 45-60 years with acute or convalescent COVID-19. The genes are TRBV2 and TRBJ1-2; 10 positions agree with TRBD1. The CDR3 sequence: CASSRQGADYGYTF. The CDR3 region has the DNA TGTGCCAGCAGTAGACAGGGGGCTGACTATGGCTACACCTTC.